This T cell receptor beta chain comes out of a study of Graves' ophthalmopathy and Graves' hyperthyroidism. From RNA, the CDR3 regions of TCR beta chains were amplified and sequenced. Second-round multiplex PCR came after first-round RT-PCR with HTBI primers. TCRdb recomputed calls from the multiplex PCR reads with MiXCR, one row per CDR3 protein. The sample carries roughly 350,000 distinct CDR3 sequences, about 17% recorded once. Overall study findings and caveats: Detected in blood as well were most expanded thyroid clonotypes with frequency above 0.001. At approximately 70% sensitivity and approximately 72% specificity, the model predicted progression of the ophthalmopathy.

The diagnosis combined clinical symptoms, thyroxine, TRAb, thyroid ultrasound and orbital computed tomography scans. This clonotype occurred a few times. Its target is not known. The source of this sequence is an adult woman with stable Graves' hyperthyroidism. Sample: peripheral blood.

In DNA, the CDR3 is TGCGCCAGCAGCGCGCCACTAGCGGGAGCCTACGAGCAGTACTTC. Its translation: CASSAPLAGAYEQYF. The chain joins TRBV4-1 to TRBJ2-7; 11 nucleotides match TRBD2. Germline trimming cut 5 bases from V and 2 bases from J; bases unmatched to any gene: 5. CDR1 MGHRA and CDR2 YSYEKL come from the germline V gene. CDR3 size: 15 residues.